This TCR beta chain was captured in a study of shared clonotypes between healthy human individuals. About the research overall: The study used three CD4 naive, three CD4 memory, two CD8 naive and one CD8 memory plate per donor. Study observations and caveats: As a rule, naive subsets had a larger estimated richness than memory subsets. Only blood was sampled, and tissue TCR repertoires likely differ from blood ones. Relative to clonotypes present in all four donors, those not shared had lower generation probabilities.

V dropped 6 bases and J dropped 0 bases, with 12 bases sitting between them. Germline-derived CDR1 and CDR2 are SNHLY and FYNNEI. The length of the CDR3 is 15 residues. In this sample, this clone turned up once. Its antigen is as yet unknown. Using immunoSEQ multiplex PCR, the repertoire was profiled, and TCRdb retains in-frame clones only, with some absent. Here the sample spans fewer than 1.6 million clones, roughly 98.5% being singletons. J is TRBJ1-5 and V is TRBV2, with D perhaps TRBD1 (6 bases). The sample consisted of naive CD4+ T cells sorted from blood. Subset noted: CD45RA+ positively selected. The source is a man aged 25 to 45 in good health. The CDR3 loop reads CASRVQGNSNQPQHF. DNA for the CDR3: TGTGCCAGCAGAGTACAGGGTAATAGCAATCAGCCCCAGCATTTT.